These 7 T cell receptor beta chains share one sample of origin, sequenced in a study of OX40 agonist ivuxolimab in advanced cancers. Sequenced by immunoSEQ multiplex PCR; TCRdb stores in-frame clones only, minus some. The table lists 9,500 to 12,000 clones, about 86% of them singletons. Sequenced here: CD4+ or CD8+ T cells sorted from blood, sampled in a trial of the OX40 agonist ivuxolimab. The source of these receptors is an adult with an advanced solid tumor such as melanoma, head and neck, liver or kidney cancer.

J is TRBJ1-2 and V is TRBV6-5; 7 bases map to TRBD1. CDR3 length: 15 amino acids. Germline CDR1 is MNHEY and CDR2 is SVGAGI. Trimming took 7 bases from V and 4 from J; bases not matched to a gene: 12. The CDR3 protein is CASTNRDRIVYGYTF. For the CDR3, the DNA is TGTGCCAGCACCAATAGGGACAGAATAGTCTATGGCTACACCTTC.

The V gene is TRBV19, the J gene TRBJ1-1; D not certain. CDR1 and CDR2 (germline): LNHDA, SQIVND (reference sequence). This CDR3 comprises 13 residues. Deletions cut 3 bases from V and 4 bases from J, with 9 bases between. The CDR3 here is CASSIGRPTEAFF. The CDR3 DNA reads TGTGCCAGTAGTATCGGCAGGCCCACTGAAGCTTTCTTT.

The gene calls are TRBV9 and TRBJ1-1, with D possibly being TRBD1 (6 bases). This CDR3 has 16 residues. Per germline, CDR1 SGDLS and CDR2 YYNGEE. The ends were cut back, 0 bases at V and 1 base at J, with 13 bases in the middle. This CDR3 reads CASSVGTAPRNTEAFF. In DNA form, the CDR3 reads TGTGCCAGCAGCGTAGGGACAGCTCCCCGGAACACTGAAGCTTTCTTT.

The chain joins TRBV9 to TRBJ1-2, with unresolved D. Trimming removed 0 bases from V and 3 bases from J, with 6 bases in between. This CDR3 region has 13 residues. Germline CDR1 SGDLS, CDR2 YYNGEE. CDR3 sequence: CASSVESDYGYTF. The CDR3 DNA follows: TGTGCCAGCAGCGTAGAGTCTGACTATGGCTACACCTTC. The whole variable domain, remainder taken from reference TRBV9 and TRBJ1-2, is DSGVTQTPKHLITATGQRVTLRCSPRSGDLSVYWYQQSLDQGLQFLIQYYNGEERAKGNILERFSAQQFPDLHSELNLSSLELGDSALYFCASSVESDYGYTFGSGTRLTVV.

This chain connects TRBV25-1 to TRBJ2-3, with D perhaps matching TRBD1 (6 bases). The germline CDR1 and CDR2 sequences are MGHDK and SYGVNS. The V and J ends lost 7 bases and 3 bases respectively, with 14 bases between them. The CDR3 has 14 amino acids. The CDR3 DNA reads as TGTGCCAGCAATACGCAGGGGCGGACAGATACGCAGTATTTT. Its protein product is CASNTQGRTDTQYF.

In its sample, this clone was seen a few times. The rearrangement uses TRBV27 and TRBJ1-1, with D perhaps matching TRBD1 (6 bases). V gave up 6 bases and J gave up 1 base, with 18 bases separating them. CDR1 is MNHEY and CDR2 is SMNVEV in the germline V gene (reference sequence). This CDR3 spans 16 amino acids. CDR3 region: CASSPRTVRENTEAFF. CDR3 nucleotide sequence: TGTGCCAGCAGCCCTCGGACAGTCCGGGAGAACACTGAAGCTTTCTTT.

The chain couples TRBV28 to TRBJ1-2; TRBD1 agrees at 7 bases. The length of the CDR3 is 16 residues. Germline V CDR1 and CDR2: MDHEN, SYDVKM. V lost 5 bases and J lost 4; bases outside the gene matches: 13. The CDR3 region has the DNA TGTGCCAGCAGTGATACGGGACAGACTTTTCCCTATGGCTACACCTTC. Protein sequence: CASSDTGQTFPYGYTF.